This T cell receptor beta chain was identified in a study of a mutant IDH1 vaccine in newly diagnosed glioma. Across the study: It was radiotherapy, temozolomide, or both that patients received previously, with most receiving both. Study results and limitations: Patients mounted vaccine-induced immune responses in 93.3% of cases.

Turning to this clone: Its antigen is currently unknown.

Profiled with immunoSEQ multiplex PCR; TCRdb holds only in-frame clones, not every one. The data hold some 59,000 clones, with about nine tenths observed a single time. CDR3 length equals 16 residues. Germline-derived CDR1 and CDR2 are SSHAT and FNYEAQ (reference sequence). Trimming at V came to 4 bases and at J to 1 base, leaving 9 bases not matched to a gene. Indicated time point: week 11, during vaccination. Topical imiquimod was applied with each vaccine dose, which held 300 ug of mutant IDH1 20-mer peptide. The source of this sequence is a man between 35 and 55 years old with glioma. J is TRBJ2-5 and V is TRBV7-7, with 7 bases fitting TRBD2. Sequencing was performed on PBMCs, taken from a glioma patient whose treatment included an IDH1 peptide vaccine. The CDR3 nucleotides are TGTGCCAGCAGCTCCTCTACGGGGGGTCCCCAAGAGACCCAGTACTTC. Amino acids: CASSSSTGGPQETQYF.